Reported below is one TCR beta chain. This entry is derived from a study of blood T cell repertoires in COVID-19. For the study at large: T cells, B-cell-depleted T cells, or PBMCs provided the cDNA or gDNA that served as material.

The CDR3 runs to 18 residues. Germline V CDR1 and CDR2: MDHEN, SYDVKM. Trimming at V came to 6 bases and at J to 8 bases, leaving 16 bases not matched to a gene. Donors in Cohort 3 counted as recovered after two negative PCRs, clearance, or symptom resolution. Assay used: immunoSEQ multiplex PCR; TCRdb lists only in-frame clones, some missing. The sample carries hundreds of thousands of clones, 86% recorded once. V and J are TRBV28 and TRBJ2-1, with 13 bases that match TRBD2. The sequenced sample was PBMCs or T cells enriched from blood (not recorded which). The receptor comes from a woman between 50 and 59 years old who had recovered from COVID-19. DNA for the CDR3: TGTGCCAGCAGGCAGACCATAGCCACTAGCGGGAGGGTCCATGAGCAGTTCTTC. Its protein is CASRQTIATSGRVHEQFF.